Presented here are 12 T cell receptor beta chains from one specimen sequenced in a study of CD8+ T cells in alopecia areata. Treatment of the sample: oral pan-JAK inhibitor, 5-10 mg twice daily. Extraction of RNA preceded its reverse transcription into cDNA, which served as the sequencing template. Clones were sequenced by immunoSEQ multiplex PCR, and TCRdb holds only the in-frame ones, with some missing. The sample records 190,000 or so clones, around three fifths being singletons. Sequencing used CD8+ T cells sorted from blood, obtained at week 24, from a patient treated with tofacitinib. Receptor source: a human donor with alopecia areata.

As to this clone: This sample includes further DNA sequences coding for the same CDR3. This chain joins TRBV6-5 and TRBJ2-5; D may be TRBD2 (6 bases). The CDR3 totals 13 residues. The germline V gene has CDR1 MNHEY and CDR2 SVGAGI. V lost 0 bases and J lost 4, with 6 bases in between. The CDR3 reads CASSYSGGETQYF. As DNA, the CDR3 is TGTGCCAGCAGTTACTCCGGGGGAGAGACCCAGTACTTC.

This chain joins TRBV18 and TRBJ2-5; no clear D gene. The CDR3 covers 11 residues. Germline V gene sequence: CDR1 KGHSH, CDR2 LQKENI. The V and J ends lost 1 base and 3 bases respectively, with 0 bases between them. The CDR3 spells CASSPQETQYF. CDR3 coding DNA: TGTGCCAGCTCACCACAAGAGACCCAGTACTTC.

This clone was found a few times. The chain links TRBV29-1 to TRBJ2-3, with 7 bases fitting TRBD1. The CDR3 runs to 17 residues. Per the germline V gene, CDR1 is SQVTM and CDR2 is ANQGSEA. The V gene end was trimmed by 1 base and the J gene end by 4 bases; junction bases not matched to a gene: 14. CDR3 DNA sequence: TGCAGCGTTGAAGTGGGGGCGACAGGGATAGCCCCAGATACGCAGTATTTT. This codes for CSVEVGATGIAPDTQYF.

The rearrangement links TRBV10-2 to TRBJ2-4, with D possibly matching TRBD1 (5 bases). The germline CDR1 and CDR2 sequences are WSHSY and SAAADI. The CDR3 runs 14 residues. V was shortened by 5 bases and J by 3 bases, with 11 bases between the two germline ends. In nucleotides, the CDR3 is TGCGCCAGCAGTACAGGACGGATCAAAAACATTCAGTACTTC. Translating gives CASSTGRIKNIQYF.

This chain joins TRBV7-9 and TRBJ2-7; D is perhaps TRBD1 or TRBD2 (5 bases each). The CDR3 consists of 13 residues. Trimming removed 3 bases at V and 7 bases at J, with 13 bases between. Germline-derived CDR1 and CDR2 are SEHNR and FQNEAQ (reference sequence). Written as DNA, the CDR3 is TGTGCCAGCAGCTTCACTCCGGGACGAGAGCAGTACTTC. Its protein is CASSFTPGREQYF.

This chain joins TRBV12-5 and TRBJ2-3; D remains unclear. The CDR3 length is 13 residues. Germline V lookup: CDR1 LGHNT, CDR2 FRNRAP. The V end lost 4 bases, the J end lost 2 bases, and 7 bases lay between the germline ends. Written as DNA, the CDR3 is TGTGCTAGTGGTTCGGCAGACACAGATACGCAGTATTTT. Amino acid sequence: CASGSADTDTQYF.

The CDR3 reads CASSPRTRAYEQFF. CDR3 bases: TGCGCCAGCAGCCCACGGACACGGGCCTATGAGCAGTTCTTC. The rearrangement joins TRBV4-1 to TRBJ2-1; D is perhaps TRBD1 (5 bases). This CDR3 has 14 residues. Germline values: CDR1 MGHRA, CDR2 YSYEKL. Trimming stripped 4 bases from V and 8 bases from J, with 15 bases between.

The V call is TRBV19, the J call TRBJ1-5; D is uncertain. Germline CDR1 LNHDA, CDR2 SQIVND (reference sequence). Trimming pared 5 bases from V and 3 bases from J, leaving 8 bases between. The CDR3 runs 13 residues. The CDR3 sequence is CASSPDHNQPQHF. CDR3 nucleotide sequence: TGTGCCAGTAGTCCGGACCACAATCAGCCCCAGCATTTT.

This sequence joins TRBV27 and TRBJ2-7; the D gene is possibly TRBD1 (8 bases). Germline CDR1 MNHEY, CDR2 SMNVEV (reference sequence). V lost 6 bases to trimming and J lost 1 base, with 19 bases between them. This CDR3 comprises 16 residues. The CDR3 loop reads CASRRTGTTISYEQYF. The CDR3 DNA is TGTGCCAGCAGAAGGACAGGGACTACCATTTCCTACGAGCAGTACTTC.

This clone was detected a few times. V usage is TRBV4-2 and J usage is TRBJ2-4, with 11 bases identical to TRBD2. CDR1 is LGHNA and CDR2 is YNFKEQ in the germline V gene. CDR3 length equals 15 residues. With 1 base clipped from V and 9 bases from J, the junction kept 5 bases outside the gene matches. CDR3 residues: CASSQGDSGGAIQYF. In DNA form, the CDR3 reads TGTGCCAGCAGCCAAGGTGATAGCGGGGGGGCCATTCAGTACTTC.

The chain has TRBV7-9 and TRBJ2-2; perhaps TRBD1 as D (6 bases). CDR3 size: 12 residues. CDR1 is SEHNR and CDR2 is FQNEAQ in the germline V gene (reference sequence). V was cut by 4 bases and J by 8 bases, with 8 bases left in between. The CDR3 sequence is CASSSDRGELFF. CDR3 sequence (DNA): TGTGCCAGCAGCTCCGACAGGGGGGAGCTGTTTTTT. Based on the CDR3 plus reference TRBV7-9 and TRBJ2-2, the full variable domain is DTGVSQNPRHKITKRGQNVTFRCDPISEHNRLYWYRQTLGQGPEFLTYFQNEAQLEKSRLLSDRFSAERPKGSFSTLEIQRTEQGDSAMYLCASSSDRGELFFGEGSRLTVL.

This chain joins TRBV27 and TRBJ2-1; 7 bases fit TRBD2. CDR3 size: 13 residues. Per the germline V gene, CDR1 is MNHEY and CDR2 is SMNVEV (reference sequence). Trimming cost V 1 base and J 9 bases; bases outside gene matches: 3. CDR3 residues: CASSLFQRGEQFF. CDR3 nucleotides: TGTGCCAGCAGTTTATTCCAGCGGGGTGAGCAGTTCTTC.